Sequencing of this T cell receptor beta chain was carried out in a study of identical twins. TCRdb re-analysed the 5' RACE reads in MiXCR, keeping a single row per CDR3 protein. Among about 810,000 distinct CDR3 sequences, approximately 13% were seen once, and the ten largest hold about 1.5%. Every one of the donors was a healthy Caucasian. The CDR3 has 16 amino acids. The germline V gene has CDR1 MGHRA and CDR2 YSYEKL. Trimming stripped 7 bases from V and 0 bases from J, with 16 bases between. Findings of the study overall: Surplus twin overlap in beta out-of-frame sequences was less pronounced. Within monozygotic twins, out-of-frame TCR alpha sharing was underestimated by the models. Twins shared out-of-frame alpha sequences with excess low generation probability.

With regard to this clonotype: The antigen is not known.

These sequences were also reported in another study, on yellow fever vaccine responses in identical twins.

The TCR was taken from a woman aged 18-35 years in good health. Source material: PBMCs. The genes are TRBV4-1 and TRBJ2-1; unclear D gene. CDR3 nucleotide sequence: TGCGCCAGCACGGTAAACGAGCTTAGCTCCTACAATGAGCAGTTCTTC. It encodes CASTVNELSSYNEQFF.